The entry below gives a single T cell receptor (beta chain) sequence along with its context. This record belongs to a study of PD-L1 blockade in urothelial cancer. Study-level background: Analysis of the blood was performed 3 weeks (second dose) and 6 weeks after treatment start.

V was cut by 7 bases and J by 4 bases, with 11 bases left in between. Germline CDR1 is MNHNS and CDR2 is SASEGT. The CDR3 runs to 13 residues. Stated time point: peripheral blood 6 weeks after treatment start. Urothelial carcinoma in patients was locally advanced or metastatic. The assay was immunoSEQ multiplex PCR, and TCRdb's table has in-frame clones only and misses some. The table shows about 130,000 clones, with about 83% occurring only once. The sequence derives from a man in his fifties or sixties with urothelial cancer. The chain uses TRBV6-1 and TRBJ1-5; possible D gene TRBD1, 6 bases. This material consisted of PBMCs, taken around atezolizumab (anti-PD-L1) treatment. CDR3 in DNA: TGTGCCAGCACTGAGACAGGTAATCAGCCCCAGCATTTT. It codes for CASTETGNQPQHF.